These 19 T cell receptor beta chains share one sample of origin, sequenced in a study of beta chain features in type 1 diabetes. TCRB transcripts that were expressed got sequenced, as all of the isolated RNA had been reverse transcribed. Profiled with immunoSEQ multiplex PCR; TCRdb holds only in-frame clones, not every one. The sample lists about 210,000 clones, 9.5% to 13% seen once, with approximately 1.5% in the top ten. The specimen sequenced was central memory CD4+ T cells from blood. The receptors derive from a man aged 18 to 35 in good health.

The chain joins TRBV5-4 to TRBJ1-2; 7 bases match TRBD1. The CDR3 consists of 14 residues. Trimming took 5 bases from V and 2 from J; bases not matched to a gene: 6. The germline V gene encodes CDR1 SGHNT and CDR2 YYREEE (reference sequence). CDR3 nucleotides: TGTGCCAGCAGATACGACAGGGCGAACTATGGCTACACCTTC. Its translation is CASRYDRANYGYTF.

In this sample, this clone turned up a few times. This chain connects TRBV28 to TRBJ2-2; no reliable D call. The CDR3 consists of 14 residues. Germline lookup yields CDR1 MDHEN and CDR2 SYDVKM. Trimming pared 4 bases from V and 6 bases from J, leaving 12 bases between. CDR3 sequence reads: CASSWSGNAGELFF. The CDR3, as DNA: TGTGCCAGCAGTTGGTCAGGTAACGCCGGGGAGCTGTTTTTT.

V and J are TRBV4-3 and TRBJ1-2; TRBD1 aligns across 7 bases. This CDR3 has 15 amino acids. Germline V gene lookup returns CDR1 LGHNA and CDR2 YSLEER. The junction had 8 bases not matched to a gene; V was cut back by 0 bases and J by 7 bases. CDR3 in DNA: TGCGCCAGCAGCCAAGATCGGGGACAGTCTCGTGGCTACACCTTC. Translation gives CASSQDRGQSRGYTF.

The table lists this clone with a few counts. The chain has TRBV6-6 and TRBJ2-1, with D uncertain. Germline assignment: CDR1 MNHNY and CDR2 SVGAGI (reference sequence). The germline V and J ends were trimmed by 5 bases and 0 bases, with 5 bases remaining between them. The CDR3 has 13 amino acids. The CDR3 DNA follows: TGTGCCAGCAGTGACGACTCCTACAATGAGCAGTTCTTC. Its translation: CASSDDSYNEQFF.

The rearrangement links TRBV19 to TRBJ2-1, with TRBD2 matching over 7 bases. CDR1 is LNHDA and CDR2 is SQIVND in the germline V gene (reference sequence). The CDR3 contains 13 residues. The V and J ends lost 4 bases and 7 bases, in that order; junction bases with no gene match: 4. Here the CDR3 reads CASSTPGGNEQFF. In DNA form, the CDR3 reads TGTGCCAGTAGTACTCCCGGGGGGAATGAGCAGTTCTTC. The full variable domain, in which reference TRBV19 and TRBJ2-1 provide the parts outside the CDR3, is DGGITQSPKYLFRKEGQNVTLSCEQNLNHDAMYWYRQDPGQGLRLIYYSQIVNDFQKGDIAEGYSVSREKKESFPLTVTSAQKNPTAFYLCASSTPGGNEQFFGPGTRLTVL.

This clone was picked up a small number of times. The J gene is TRBJ2-2, the V gene TRBV7-2; D ambiguous. The CDR3 is made up of 13 amino acids. Trimming pared 4 bases from V and 6 bases from J, leaving 9 bases between. Germline V gene sequence: CDR1 SGHTA, CDR2 FQGNSA. The CDR3: CASSYLGPGELFF. The CDR3 DNA is TGTGCCAGCAGCTACCTGGGCCCCGGGGAGCTGTTTTTT.

The rearrangement links TRBV5-4 to TRBJ2-1, with 11 bases lining up with TRBD1. Germline trimming cut 5 bases from V and 14 bases from J; bases unmatched to any gene: 6. The CDR3 sequence is 12 residues long. Germline CDR1 reads SGHNT; CDR2 reads YYREEE (reference sequence). CDR3 bases: TGTGCCAGCAGACGGGGACAGGGGGAAAAGTTCTTC. It translates to CASRRGQGEKFF. The variable domain in full, with the rest retrieved from reference TRBV5-4 and TRBJ2-1, is ETGVTQSPTHLIKTRGQQVTLRCSSQSGHNTVSWYQQALGQGPQFIFQYYREEENGRGNFPPRFSGLQFPNYSSELNVNALELDDSALYLCASRRGQGEKFFGPGTRLTVL.

This sequence joins TRBV19 and TRBJ2-5; TRBD1 matches 10 bases. The J segment lost 5 bases and the V segment lost 3 bases, leaving 9 bases of the junction unmatched. This CDR3 contains 16 residues. Germline V gives CDR1 LNHDA, CDR2 SQIVND (reference sequence). CDR3 DNA sequence: TGTGCCAGTAGTATGCCGACAGGGGGCGGATTGGAGACCCAGTACTTC. As protein: CASSMPTGGGLETQYF.

This clone was observed a few times. J is TRBJ2-1 and V is TRBV14; TRBD2 matches 9 bases. J lost 7 bases, V lost 4 bases, and 8 bases had no gene match. This CDR3 has 15 amino acids. The V gene's germline CDR1 is SGHDN and CDR2 FVKESK. CDR3 sequence: CASSPSAGGRNEQFF. The DNA of the CDR3 is TGTGCCAGCAGCCCCTCGGCGGGAGGGCGGAATGAGCAGTTCTTC.

In its sample, this clone was seen a few times. J is TRBJ2-7 and V is TRBV5-1; D gene uncertain. With 0 bases removed from V and 5 bases from J, the gap between germline ends came to 9 bases. Germline V lookup: CDR1 SGHRS, CDR2 YFSETQ. This CDR3 contains 13 residues. This CDR3 reads CASSLGELNEQYF. In DNA, the CDR3 is TGCGCCAGCAGCTTGGGGGAATTGAACGAGCAGTACTTC.

Only a few counts were recorded for this clone. The chain recombines TRBV7-2 with TRBJ2-1, with 14 bases lining up with TRBD2. V trimming: 2 bases; J trimming: 5 bases; junction bases outside the gene matches: 8. From germline, CDR1 is SGHTA and CDR2 FQGNSA. CDR3 size: 18 residues. CDR3 loop: CASSLTGTSGRNNNEQFF. CDR3 sequence (DNA): TGTGCCAGCAGCTTAACCGGGACTAGCGGGAGAAATAACAATGAGCAGTTCTTC.

This clone was counted a few times. The genes are TRBV19 and TRBJ2-1, with D uncertain. Germline V lookup: CDR1 LNHDA, CDR2 SQIVND (reference sequence). The CDR3 consists of 16 residues. Deletions cut 5 bases from V and 0 bases from J, with 14 bases between. The CDR3 here is CASSPADRGSYNEQFF. Here the CDR3 DNA reads TGTGCCAGTAGTCCCGCGGACCGAGGCTCCTACAATGAGCAGTTCTTC.

This clone showed up just a few times. The chain employs TRBV5-1 and TRBJ2-1; possibly TRBD2 for D (6 bases). The V end was cut by 2 bases, the J end by 6 bases, with 18 bases between. Looked up from germline, CDR1 is SGHRS and CDR2 is YFSETQ. This CDR3 is built from 16 residues. The CDR3 DNA follows: TGCGCCAGCAGCTTAAACCGACTAGAAATCGGCAATGAGCAGTTCTTC. Translated: CASSLNRLEIGNEQFF.

This chain connects TRBV29-1 to TRBJ2-3, with D possibly being TRBD2 (6 bases). From germline, CDR1 is SQVTM and CDR2 ANQGSEA. Trimming pared 5 bases from V and 3 bases from J, leaving 18 bases between. The CDR3 is 15 residues long. The chain's CDR3 is CSVPTGDRGTDTQYF. CDR3 sequence (DNA): TGCAGCGTTCCGACGGGAGATAGGGGAACAGATACGCAGTATTTT.

This clone was counted only a few times. This chain connects TRBV9 to TRBJ2-1; D possibly corresponds to TRBD2 (5 bases). Germline V CDR1 and CDR2: SGDLS, YYNGEE. The length of the CDR3 is 12 residues. V gave up 6 bases and J gave up 8 bases, with 12 bases separating them. CDR3 nucleotides: TGTGCCAGCAACTTATGGGGAGATGAGCAGTTCTTC. It specifies CASNLWGDEQFF.

The CDR3 DNA reads TGTGCCAGCAGTGACCTTTTCTACGAGCAGTACTTC. It is translated as CASSDLFYEQYF. This chain uses TRBV6-1 with TRBJ2-7; D is ambiguous. This CDR3 has 12 amino acids. Germline V lookup: CDR1 MNHNS, CDR2 SASEGT. Deletions cut 3 bases from V and 3 bases from J, with 6 bases between.

This clone was seen a single time. The rearrangement joins TRBV28 to TRBJ1-1, with a possible D match to TRBD1 (6 bases). With 6 bases removed from V and 4 bases from J, the gap between germline ends came to 12 bases. This CDR3 has 13 amino acids. Germline-derived CDR1 and CDR2 are MDHEN and SYDVKM. CDR3 amino acids: CASSLGGFTEAFF. CDR3 sequence (DNA): TGTGCCAGCAGCCTAGGGGGTTTCACTGAAGCTTTCTTT.

This clone was seen many times. This CDR3 is CASKPGTTGLGEQFF. CDR3 in DNA: TGTGCCAGCAAACCCGGGACTACCGGTTTGGGTGAGCAGTTCTTC. The genes are TRBV9 and TRBJ2-1, with TRBD2 matching over 7 bases. The CDR3 runs 15 residues. CDR1 is SGDLS, CDR2 YYNGEE, per germline. Trimming cost V 6 bases and J 9 bases; bases outside gene matches: 15.

This clone was seen more than once but under ten times. The J gene is TRBJ2-2, the V gene TRBV9, with TRBD2 matching 14 bases. V dropped 2 bases and J dropped 5; count of bases not matched to a gene: 5. Germline CDR1 SGDLS, CDR2 YYNGEE. The CDR3 totals 17 residues. The CDR3 sequence is CASSVGLAGGTTGELFF. The CDR3 coding sequence is TGTGCCAGCAGCGTCGGACTAGCGGGAGGCACTACCGGGGAGCTGTTTTTT.